This TCR beta chain appears in the sequencing data of a study of T cell repertoires in cytomegalovirus infection. Turning to the study itself: From public TCR beta signatures came an indication of both CMV infection and matching HLA type. Whole-study findings and limits: Totalled public TCR beta family frequency picked out people who carried CMV plus the relevant HLA.

Germline V gene sequence: CDR1 SGHKS, CDR2 YYEKEE (reference sequence). The CDR3 consists of 12 residues. In the case of this clonotype: Its antigen remains unknown. Given a much more abundant clone one base away, this may be a read error.

TCRdb independently ran MiXCR on the reads; one entry per CDR3 protein. Of under 800,000 distinct CDR3 sequences listed, less than 25% are singletons. Sequenced sample: CD8+ T cells from PBMCs. V usage is TRBV5-5 and J usage is TRBJ1-1; TRBD1 is a possible D gene (5 bases). The receptor was isolated from a human donor in good health (CMV status not recorded). Some clones in this sample may be carry-over from other donors' samples. CDR3 in amino acids: CVSSPSGGEAFF. DNA for the CDR3: TGTGTCAGCAGCCCCTCGGGGGGTGAAGCTTTCTTT.